These 30 T cell receptor beta chains originate from one sample sequenced in a study of tumor-infiltrating lymphocytes in primary liver carcinoma. Reverse transcription of roughly 0.45 ug total RNA with a constant-region primer produced TCR beta cDNA. Libraries for TCR beta were built through three nested multiplex PCR rounds, which together made up a slightly modified ARM-PCR procedure. Two initial PCR rounds of approximately 10 cycles each paired TRBV1-TRBV30 forward primers with a C-beta reverse primer. Via MiXCR, TCRdb re-called the multiplex PCR reads, giving one row per CDR3 protein. The sample lists 310,000 or so distinct CDR3 sequences, roughly two thirds occurring once. Germline DNA was also extracted, with blood RNA taken from unsorted whole blood. Sequenced material: peripheral blood. The receptor source for this set is a man aged 35 to 55 with primary liver carcinoma and hepatitis B virus infection.

On this clonotype: This likely comes from a read error, as the CDR3 has no conserved phenylalanine or tryptophan at its end. This chain joins TRBV12-3 or TRBV12-4 and TRBJ2-1; D is perhaps TRBD1 or TRBD2 (5 bases each). The CDR3 sequence is 16 residues long. Trimming shortened V by 1 base and J by 0 bases, and 10 bases separated the two germline ends. This CDR3 reads CASSLDGDRSYNEQFS. In DNA, the CDR3 is TGTGCCAGCAGTTTAGACGGGGACCGCTCCTACAATGAGCAGTTCTCC.

A remark on this clonotype: Relative to the germline gene, one junction end is altered; a read error may explain this. The CDR3 region has the DNA TGCGCCGGCAGCCAAGTCCTAGCGGGACAAGAGACCCAGTACTTC. It yields the protein CAGSQVLAGQETQYF. The chain has TRBV4-1 and TRBJ2-5; TRBD2 agrees at 9 bases. Germline assignment: CDR1 MGHRA and CDR2 YSYEKL. The CDR3 consists of 15 residues.

About this clonotype: This could be a read error, since a much larger clone is one nucleotide away. The chain carries TRBV6-6 and TRBJ1-3, with 8 nucleotides matching TRBD1. The CDR3 totals 19 residues. The germline CDR1 and CDR2 sequences are MNHNY and SVGAGI (reference sequence). The CDR3 region is CTSSYLRDRPQSSGNTIYF. Written as DNA, the CDR3 is TGTACCAGCAGTTACCTCCGGGACAGGCCCCAAAGCTCTGGAAACACCATATATTTT.

A remark on this clonotype: A much larger clone sits a single nucleotide away, making a read error possible. The V and J genes are TRBV5-6 and TRBJ2-7; D gene unclear. V was shortened by 0 bases and J by 6 bases, with 10 bases between the two germline ends. The CDR3 is 13 amino acids. Germline V lookup: CDR1 SGHDT, CDR2 YYEEEE. The CDR3: CASSLGRFSEQYF. CDR3 coding DNA: TGTGCCAGCAGCTTGGGTCGGTTTTCCGAGCAGTACTTC.

About this clonotype: At one of its ends the junction is not consistent with the germline gene, which may arise from a read error. The V call is TRBV12-3 or TRBV12-4, the J call TRBJ1-1; 8 bases line up with TRBD1. The CDR3 loop spans 17 amino acids. The DNA of the CDR3 is TGTGCCAGCAGTTCCTTAACCGGGACAGGTGGGAACACTGAAGCTGTCTTT. It yields the protein CASSSLTGTGGNTEAVF.

The table lists this clonotype with a few counts. Compared with germline, one end of the junction differs, possibly owing to a read error. The chain joins TRBV11-2 to TRBJ2-3; perhaps TRBD2 as D (6 bases). This CDR3 has 15 residues. Germline lookup yields CDR1 SGHAT and CDR2 FQNNGV. CDR3 region: CASNFYGGSTDTQYF. CDR3 nucleotides: TGTGCCAGCAACTTCTACGGGGGTAGCACAGATACGCAGTATTTC.

On this clonotype itself: Given a much more abundant clone one base away, this may be a read error. The V and J genes are TRBV5-5 and TRBJ2-3; the D is unclear. The CDR3 spans 15 residues. Germline V gives CDR1 SGHKS, CDR2 YYEKEE (reference sequence). V was pared by 0 bases and J by 0 bases, with 8 bases between. This CDR3 is CASSLVGWSTDTQYF. Written as DNA, the CDR3 is TGTGCCAGCAGCTTGGTCGGTTGGAGCACAGATACGCAGTATTTT.

Concerning this clonotype itself: The CDR3 ends on some other residue instead of the conserved phenylalanine or tryptophan, so this is likely a read error. The chain combines TRBV11-2 with TRBJ2-7, with no clear D. Looked up from germline, CDR1 is SGHAT and CDR2 is FQNNGV. This CDR3 spans 11 amino acids. CDR3 loop: CTSSSQYEQYL. DNA for the CDR3: TGTACCAGCAGCTCCCAATACGAGCAGTACCTC.

The CDR3 region has the DNA TGCAGCTTTGGATTTACGGGACAACTGAACACCGGGGAGCTGTTTTTT. This codes for CSFGFTGQLNTGELFF. This rearrangement joins TRBV29-1 to TRBJ2-2; maybe TRBD1 (6 bases). V lost 8 bases to trimming and J lost 1 base, with 20 bases between them. The CDR3 spans 16 residues. Germline V gene sequence: CDR1 SQVTM, CDR2 ANQGSEA.

Notes on this clonotype: The germline gene is not matched at one end of the junction; a read error may be the cause. CDR3 bases: TGTGCCAGCAGGCTCAAGGTGGGCAGGGTGGACACCGGGGAGCTGTATTTT. Residues: CASRLKVGRVDTGELYF. The V call is TRBV12-3 or TRBV12-4, the J call TRBJ2-2, with D tentatively TRBD1 or TRBD2 (5 bases each). The CDR3 consists of 17 residues.

This clonotype was observed at least ten times. The chain is built from TRBV13 and TRBJ2-5; D gene uncertain. Trimming pared 4 bases from V and 4 bases from J, leaving 16 bases between. Per the germline V gene, CDR1 is PRHDT and CDR2 is FYEKMQ (reference sequence). The CDR3 covers 15 residues. The CDR3 here is CASSSTLEIRETQYF. Here the CDR3 DNA reads TGTGCCAGCAGCTCCACCCTTGAAATCCGAGAGACCCAGTACTTC.

For this clonotype: One base away lies a much larger clone, so this may be a sequencing read error. V gene TRBV11-2 combines with J gene TRBJ1-2, with D possibly matching TRBD1 (5 bases). The CDR3 has 17 amino acids. Germline-derived CDR1 and CDR2 are SGHAT and FQNNGV. The CDR3: CAGSPRLDILLNYGYTF. The CDR3 coding sequence is TGTGCCGGCAGTCCCCGATTGGACATCCTACTGAACTATGGCTACACCTTC.

A remark on this clonotype: One base away lies a much larger clone, so this may be a sequencing read error. CDR3 residues: CASSAPHTPYEQYF. Written as DNA, the CDR3 is TGTGCCAGCAGTGCCCCCCATACCCCCTACGAGCAGTACTTC. V and J are TRBV6-2 or TRBV6-3 and TRBJ2-7; D not certain. Trimming cost V 5 bases and J 2 bases, with 13 bases left between them. The CDR3 contains 14 residues. Germline loops: CDR1 MNHEY, CDR2 SVGEGT.

The DNA of the CDR3 is TGCGCCAGCAGTCCAAGGCTTTCGGGATATAGCAATCAGCCCCAGCATTTT. As protein: CASSPRLSGYSNQPQHF. V usage is TRBV23-1 and J usage is TRBJ1-5; the D is unclear. TRBV23-1 is an ORF for which the function is uncertain. The CDR3 spans 17 residues. V was cut by 4 bases and J by 0 bases, with 16 bases left in between.

This clonotype was detected many times. The chain combines TRBV12-3 or TRBV12-4 with TRBJ2-2; perhaps TRBD2 as D (6 bases). Trimming stripped 4 bases from V and 8 bases from J, with 11 bases between. This CDR3 comprises 13 residues. Here the CDR3 DNA reads TGTGCCAGCAGTTATCCGGGAGTTGGGGAGCTGTTTTTT. Amino acid sequence: CASSYPGVGELFF.

The chain has TRBV5-4 and TRBJ1-1; D unresolved. V lost 3 bases, J lost 5 bases, and 11 bases lay in between. The CDR3 totals 13 residues. Per germline, CDR1 SGHNT and CDR2 YYREEE (reference sequence). The CDR3 is CASSYLKSTEAFF. For the CDR3, the DNA is TGTGCCAGCAGCTACCTGAAGAGTACTGAAGCTTTCTTT.

This clonotype came up a few times. This chain joins TRBV7-8 and TRBJ2-3, with 9 bases lining up with TRBD1. This CDR3 comprises 15 residues. Germline trimming cut 7 bases from V and 0 bases from J; bases unmatched to any gene: 5. The germline gives CDR1 SGHVS, CDR2 FQNEAQ. The CDR3, as DNA: TGTGCCAGCACCCGGACAGGGGTTAGCACAGATACGCAGTATTTT. This encodes CASTRTGVSTDTQYF. The full variable domain, in which reference TRBV7-8 and TRBJ2-3 provide the parts outside the CDR3, is GAGVSQSPRYKVAKRGQDVALRCDPISGHVSLFWYQQALGQGPEFLTYFQNEAQLDKSGLPSDRFFAERPEGSVSTLKIQRTQQEDSAVYLCASTRTGVSTDTQYFGPGTRLTVL.

This clonotype appeared a few times. V is TRBV28 and J is TRBJ2-5, with 7 nucleotides matching TRBD2. Looked up from germline, CDR1 is MDHEN and CDR2 is SYDVKM. This CDR3 spans 14 amino acids. Trimming removed 5 bases from V and 5 bases from J; junction bases left unmatched: 8. For the CDR3, the DNA is TGTGCCAGCAGTCTTAGCGGGCGAGGGGAGACCCAGTACTTC. Its translation is CASSLSGRGETQYF.

The V call is TRBV29-1, the J call TRBJ2-2, with D unresolved. Germline V gene data show CDR1 as SQVTM and CDR2 as ANQGSEA. The CDR3 runs to 11 residues. The V end lost 8 bases, the J end lost 3 bases, and 7 bases lay between the germline ends. The CDR3 region has the DNA TGCAGCTCCCATCACACCGGGGAGCTGTTTTTT. Translated: CSSHHTGELFF.

This clonotype appeared once. An end of the junction differs from the germline gene, which may be a read error. The V and J genes are TRBV10-1 and TRBJ2-1; perhaps TRBD1 as D (6 bases). The CDR3 has 14 amino acids. From germline, CDR1 is WNHNN and CDR2 SYGVQD (reference sequence). CDR3 in amino acids: CASSRGSGLGEQSF. CDR3 DNA: TGCGCCAGCAGTAGGGGGTCGGGCCTAGGAGAGCAGTCCTTC.

To note about this clonotype: This may stem from a read error, because a much larger clone lies one nucleotide away. The genes are TRBV11-2 and TRBJ1-6; D gene ambiguous. This CDR3 spans 15 amino acids. Looked up from germline, CDR1 is SGHAT and CDR2 is FQNNGV. The V gene lost 8 bases and the J gene lost 9 bases, with 20 bases spanning the gap. As DNA, the CDR3 is TGTGCCAGCCCCTACGGCGGGGATCGCAGTTCACCCCTCCACTTT. This translates into CASPYGGDRSSPLHF.

The chain joins TRBV6-6 to TRBJ2-1, with TRBD2 matching 8 bases. The CDR3 loop spans 14 amino acids. The germline V gene encodes CDR1 MNHNY and CDR2 SVGAGI (reference sequence). V lost 3 bases and J lost 9; bases outside the gene matches: 7. The CDR3 nucleotides are TGTGCCAGCAGTTATGTGAGCGGGAGAGGTGAGCAGTTCTTC. Protein: CASSYVSGRGEQFF.

This clonotype occurred many times. This chain links TRBV6-1 with TRBJ1-6; no definite D call. This CDR3 comprises 14 residues. Looked up from germline, CDR1 is MNHNS and CDR2 is SASEGT. V lost 2 bases and J 10 bases, leaving 12 bases between the germline ends. CDR3 DNA: TGTGCCAGCAGTGAAACGTGGGAAGGCTCACCCCTCCACTTT. This sequence encodes CASSETWEGSPLHF.

As regards this clonotype: The junction departs from germline at one end; a sequencing error may be responsible. The chain recombines TRBV11-2 with TRBJ2-7; D possibly corresponds to TRBD2 (6 bases). The CDR3 spans 14 residues. Germline loops: CDR1 SGHAT, CDR2 FQNNGV. CDR3 sequence reads: CVSSLLRTTYEQYF. DNA of the CDR3: TGTGTCAGCAGCTTACTTAGGACTACCTACGAGCAGTACTTC.

This clonotype was counted at least ten times. This chain uses TRBV11-3 with TRBJ1-1, with D tentatively TRBD1 (6 bases). CDR1 is SGHNT and CDR2 is YENEEA in the germline V gene. V was shortened by 7 bases and J by 8 bases, with 26 bases between the two germline ends. The CDR3 covers 16 residues. CDR3: CASTPFRGLNSREAFF. CDR3 DNA sequence: TGTGCCAGCACCCCATTCAGGGGCCTCAATAGTCGGGAAGCTTTCTTT.

The chain couples TRBV4-2 to TRBJ2-1, with TRBD2 as a possible D gene (6 bases). Germline V lookup: CDR1 LGHNA, CDR2 YNFKEQ. The CDR3 has 17 amino acids. V was cut by 1 base and J by 7 bases, with 20 bases left in between. This CDR3 is CASSQATGGNGRNEQFF. In nucleotides, the CDR3 is TGTGCCAGCAGCCAAGCTACTGGCGGGAACGGTAGGAATGAGCAGTTCTTC.

Note on this clonotype: A much larger clone is a single base away; this may be a read error. The chain carries TRBV6-1 and TRBJ2-7; the match to TRBD2 covers 7 bases. Germline V gene sequence: CDR1 MNHNS, CDR2 SASEGT. The CDR3 spans 16 residues. The CDR3 DNA reads TGTGTCAGCAGTGAAGCCTCTGGCGGGGGAGACTACGAGCAGTACTTC. It translates to CVSSEASGGGDYEQYF.

About this clonotype: A read error may account for a junction end that differs from germline. The CDR3 spells CASSLELGRNERFF. The CDR3 coding sequence is TGTGCCAGCAGCTTAGAGCTAGGACGGAATGAGCGGTTCTTC. The V and J genes are TRBV11-2 and TRBJ2-1; D not resolved. The germline V gene has CDR1 SGHAT and CDR2 FQNNGV. The CDR3 runs 14 residues. Based on the CDR3 plus reference TRBV11-2 and TRBJ2-1, the full variable domain is EAGVAQSPRYKIIEKRQSVAFWCNPISGHATLYWYQQILGQGPKLLIQFQNNGVVDDSQLPKDRFSAERLKGVDSTLKIQPAKLEDSAVYLCASSLELGRNERFFGPGTRLTVL.

On this clonotype itself: A read error may produce the germline difference seen at one junction end. CDR3 in DNA: TGTGCCAACAGCTTAACCCACCATAGCGATTTGTACCAAGAGACCCAGTACTTC. Translated, it gives CANSLTHHSDLYQETQYF. The V call is TRBV11-2, the J call TRBJ2-5; the D gene is possibly TRBD2 (5 bases). From germline, CDR1 is SGHAT and CDR2 FQNNGV. This CDR3 has 18 amino acids.

Turning to this clonotype: A much larger clone lies a single base off, so this may be a read error. The chain uses TRBV4-1 and TRBJ2-1; no definite D call. CDR3 length: 14 amino acids. From germline, CDR1 is MGHRA and CDR2 YSYEKL. This CDR3 is CASNQDGIYNEQFF. The CDR3 coding sequence is TGCGCCAGCAACCAAGATGGCATCTACAATGAGCAGTTCTTC.